This section outlines one T cell receptor (beta chain) sequence together with its context. Its antigen is not known. The data are from a study of cytomegalovirus exposure and HLA in healthy donors. Overall study results and limits: Donors were assumed by presence/absence analyses to have roughly uniform sequencing depth.

Vbeta (60) and Jbeta (13) primers were used in the PCR. Repertoires were generated with immunoSEQ multiplex PCR, while TCRdb's copy carries only in-frame clones and drops some. The table shows about 250,000 clones, with approximately 85% occurring only once. This receptor was identified in a girl aged 2 to 9 in good health and CMV-seronegative. Sequencing input: PBMCs.

As DNA, the CDR3 is TGTGCCAGCAGCTTAGAGGGACAGGGTTTCCACGAGCAGTACTTC. Translating gives CASSLEGQGFHEQYF. This chain uses TRBV7-8 with TRBJ2-7; 9 positions agree with TRBD1. Trimming took 1 base from V and 5 from J; bases not matched to a gene: 6. The CDR3 contains 15 residues. In germline, CDR1 is SGHVS, CDR2 FQNEAQ. Looking up the rest from reference TRBV7-8 and TRBJ2-7 gives the full variable domain: GAGVSQSPRYKVAKRGQDVALRCDPISGHVSLFWYQQALGQGPEFLTYFQNEAQLDKSGLPSDRFFAERPEGSVSTLKIQRTQQEDSAVYLCASSLEGQGFHEQYFGPGTRLTVT.